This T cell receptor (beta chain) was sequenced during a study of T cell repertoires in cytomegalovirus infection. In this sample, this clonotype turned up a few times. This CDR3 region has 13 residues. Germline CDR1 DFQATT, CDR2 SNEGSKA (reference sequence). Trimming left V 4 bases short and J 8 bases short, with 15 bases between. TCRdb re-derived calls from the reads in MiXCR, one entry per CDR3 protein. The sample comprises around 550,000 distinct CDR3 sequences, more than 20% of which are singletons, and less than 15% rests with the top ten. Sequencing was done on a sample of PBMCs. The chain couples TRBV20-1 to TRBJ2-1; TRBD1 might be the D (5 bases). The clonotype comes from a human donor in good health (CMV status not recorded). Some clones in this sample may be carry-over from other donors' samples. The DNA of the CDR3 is TGCAGTGCTATTCCCAGGGTGGGCGATGAGCAGTTCTTC. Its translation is CSAIPRVGDEQFF.